This paragraph covers one TCR beta chain sequence. Its target is unknown. These data originate in a study of cytomegalovirus exposure and HLA in healthy donors. Germline V CDR1 and CDR2: SGHDN, FVKESK. The CDR3 covers 12 residues. The germline V and J ends were trimmed by 4 bases and 4 bases, with 7 bases remaining between them. General study points: In vitro confirmation showed three CMV-associated chains to be CMV antigen specific.

The study drew the donors from its approximately 120-subject validation cohort, separate from the approximately 670-subject first cohort. The repertoire was sequenced with immunoSEQ multiplex PCR; TCRdb's copy has only in-frame clones and lacks some. Among under 300,000 clones listed, just over 85% were seen once. V gene TRBV14 combines with J gene TRBJ2-5, with a weak D call TRBD2 (6 bases). Sequencing was carried out using PBMCs. This clonotype originated in a young woman in good health and CMV-seronegative. The CDR3 nucleotides are TGTGCCAGCAGCCGGCGGGGAGAGACCCAGTACTTC. Translating it yields CASSRRGETQYF.